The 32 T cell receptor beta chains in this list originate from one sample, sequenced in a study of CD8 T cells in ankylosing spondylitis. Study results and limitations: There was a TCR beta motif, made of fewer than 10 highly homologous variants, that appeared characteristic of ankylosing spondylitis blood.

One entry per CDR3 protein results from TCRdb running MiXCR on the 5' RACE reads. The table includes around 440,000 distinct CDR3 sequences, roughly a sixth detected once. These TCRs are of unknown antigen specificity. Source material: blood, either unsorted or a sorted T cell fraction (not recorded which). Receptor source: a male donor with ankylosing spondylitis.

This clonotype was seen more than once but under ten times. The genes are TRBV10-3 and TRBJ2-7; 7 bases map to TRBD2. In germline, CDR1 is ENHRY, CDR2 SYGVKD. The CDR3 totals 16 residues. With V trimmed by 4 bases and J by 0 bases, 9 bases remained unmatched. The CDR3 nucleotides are TGTGCCATCAGTGGAGTGTGGGGGGGGAGCTCCTACGAGCAGTACTTC. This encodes CAISGVWGGSSYEQYF.

The CDR3 loop is CATSQKGGSGQSAQYF. Here the CDR3 DNA reads TGTGCCACCAGCCAGAAGGGGGGGAGCGGGCAGAGCGCGCAGTATTTT. This sequence joins TRBV15 and TRBJ2-3; possible D gene TRBD2, 7 bases. Germline values: CDR1 LNHNV, CDR2 YYDKDF (reference sequence). This CDR3 comprises 16 residues. V was trimmed by 5 bases and J by 10 bases, leaving 25 bases between them.

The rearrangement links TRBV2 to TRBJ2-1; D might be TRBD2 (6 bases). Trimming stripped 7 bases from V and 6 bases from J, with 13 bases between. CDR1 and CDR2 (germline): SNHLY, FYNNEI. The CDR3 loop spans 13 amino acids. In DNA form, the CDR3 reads TGTGCCAGCACTCTGTTCGGGGGCAATGAGCAGTTCTTC. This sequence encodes CASTLFGGNEQFF. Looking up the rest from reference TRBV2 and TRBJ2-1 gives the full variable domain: EPEVTQTPSHQVTQMGQEVILRCVPISNHLYFYWYRQILGQKVEFLVSFYNNEISEKSEIFDDQFSVERPDGSNFTLKIRSTKLEDSAMYFCASTLFGGNEQFFGPGTRLTVL.

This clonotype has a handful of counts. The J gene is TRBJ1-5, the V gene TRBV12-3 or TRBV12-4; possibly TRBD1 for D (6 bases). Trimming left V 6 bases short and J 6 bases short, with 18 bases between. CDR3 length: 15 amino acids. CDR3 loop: CASSTGRGPSQPQHF. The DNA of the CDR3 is TGTGCCAGCAGCACGGGGCGGGGGCCAAGTCAGCCCCAGCATTTT.

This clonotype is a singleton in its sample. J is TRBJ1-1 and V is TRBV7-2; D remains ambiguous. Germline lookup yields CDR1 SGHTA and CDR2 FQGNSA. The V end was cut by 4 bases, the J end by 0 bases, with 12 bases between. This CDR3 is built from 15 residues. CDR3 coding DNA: TGTGCCAGCAGCTCCCCGTGGGGTCTGAACACTGAAGCTTTCTTT. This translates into CASSSPWGLNTEAFF.

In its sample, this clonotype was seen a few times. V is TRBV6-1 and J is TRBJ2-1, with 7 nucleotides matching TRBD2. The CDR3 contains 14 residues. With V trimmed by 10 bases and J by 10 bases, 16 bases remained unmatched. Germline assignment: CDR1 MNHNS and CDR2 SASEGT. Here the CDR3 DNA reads TGTGCCACCAGATGGGCGGGAGCGGGTAGGGAGCAGTTCTTC. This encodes CATRWAGAGREQFF.

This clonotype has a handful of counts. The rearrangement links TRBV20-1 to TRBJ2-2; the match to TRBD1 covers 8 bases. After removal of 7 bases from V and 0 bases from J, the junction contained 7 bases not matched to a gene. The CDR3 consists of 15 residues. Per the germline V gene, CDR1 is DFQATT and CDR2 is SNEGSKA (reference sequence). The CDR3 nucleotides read TGCAGTGTTATCGGGACAGGTCCGAACACCGGGGAGCTGTTTTTT. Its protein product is CSVIGTGPNTGELFF.

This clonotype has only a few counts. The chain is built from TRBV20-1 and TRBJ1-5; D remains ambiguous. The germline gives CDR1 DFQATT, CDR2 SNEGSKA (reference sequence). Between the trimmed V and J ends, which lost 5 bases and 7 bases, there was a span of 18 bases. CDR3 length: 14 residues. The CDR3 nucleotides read TGCAGTGCTTCGAGCCGGAGTGATAAACAGCCCCAGCATTTT. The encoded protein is CSASSRSDKQPQHF.

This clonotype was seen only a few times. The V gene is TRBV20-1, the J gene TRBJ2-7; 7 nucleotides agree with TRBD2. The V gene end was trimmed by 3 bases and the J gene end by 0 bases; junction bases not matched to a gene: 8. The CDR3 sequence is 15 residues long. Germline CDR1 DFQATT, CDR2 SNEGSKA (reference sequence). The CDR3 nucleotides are TGCAGTGCTAGGAGGGAGGGGATAAGCTCCTACGAGCAGTACTTC. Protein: CSARREGISSYEQYF.

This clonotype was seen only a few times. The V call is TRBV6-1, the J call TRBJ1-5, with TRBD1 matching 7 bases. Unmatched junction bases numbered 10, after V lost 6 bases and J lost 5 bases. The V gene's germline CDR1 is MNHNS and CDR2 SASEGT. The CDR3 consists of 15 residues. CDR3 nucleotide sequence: TGTGCCAGCAGAGGGACGGGACAGCGAGATCAGCCCCAGCATTTT. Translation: CASRGTGQRDQPQHF.

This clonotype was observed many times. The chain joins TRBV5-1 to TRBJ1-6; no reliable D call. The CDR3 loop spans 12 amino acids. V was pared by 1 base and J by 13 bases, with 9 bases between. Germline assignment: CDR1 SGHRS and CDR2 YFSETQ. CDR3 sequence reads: CASSLWSGPLHF. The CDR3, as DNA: TGCGCCAGCAGCTTGTGGTCCGGGCCCCTCCACTTT.

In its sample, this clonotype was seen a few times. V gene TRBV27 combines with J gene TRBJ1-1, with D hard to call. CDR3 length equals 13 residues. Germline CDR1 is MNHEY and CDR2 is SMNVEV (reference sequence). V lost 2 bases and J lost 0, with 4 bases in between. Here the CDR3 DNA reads TGTGCCAGCAGTTTAAAGATGAACACTGAAGCTTTCTTT. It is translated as CASSLKMNTEAFF.

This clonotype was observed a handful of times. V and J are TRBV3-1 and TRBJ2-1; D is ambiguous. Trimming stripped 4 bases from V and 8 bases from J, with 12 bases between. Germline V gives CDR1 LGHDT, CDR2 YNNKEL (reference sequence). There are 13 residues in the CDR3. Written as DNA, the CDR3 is TGTGCCAGCAGCCGGAACTACAGAGATGAGCAGTTCTTC. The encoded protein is CASSRNYRDEQFF.

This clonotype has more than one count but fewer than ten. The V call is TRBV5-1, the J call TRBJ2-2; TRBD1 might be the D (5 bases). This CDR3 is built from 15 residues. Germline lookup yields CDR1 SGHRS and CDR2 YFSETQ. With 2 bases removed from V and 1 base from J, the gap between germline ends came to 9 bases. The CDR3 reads CASSFAGMNTGELFF. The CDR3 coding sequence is TGCGCCAGCAGCTTCGCAGGGATGAACACCGGGGAGCTGTTTTTT.

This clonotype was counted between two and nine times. As DNA, the CDR3 is TGCGCCAGTACCACCTACGACAGGAACCCCTACGAGCAGTACTTC. This sequence encodes CASTTYDRNPYEQYF. The chain uses TRBV5-1 and TRBJ2-7, with D tentatively TRBD1 (6 bases). The germline V gene has CDR1 SGHRS and CDR2 YFSETQ. The CDR3 is 15 residues long. Trimming pared 8 bases from V and 2 bases from J, leaving 20 bases between.

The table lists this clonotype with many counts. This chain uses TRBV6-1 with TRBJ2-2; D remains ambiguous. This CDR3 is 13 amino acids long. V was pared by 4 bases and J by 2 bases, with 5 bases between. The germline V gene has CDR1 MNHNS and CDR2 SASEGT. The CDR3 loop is CASSVSNTGELFF. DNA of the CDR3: TGTGCCAGCAGTGTCAGTAACACCGGGGAGCTGTTTTTT.

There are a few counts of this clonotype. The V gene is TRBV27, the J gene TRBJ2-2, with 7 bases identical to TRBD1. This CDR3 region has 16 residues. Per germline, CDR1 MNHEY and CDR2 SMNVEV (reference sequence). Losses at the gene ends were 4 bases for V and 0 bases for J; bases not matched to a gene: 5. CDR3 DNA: TGTGCCAGCAGTTGGACAGGCCCTCCGAACACCGGGGAGCTGTTTTTT. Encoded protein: CASSWTGPPNTGELFF.

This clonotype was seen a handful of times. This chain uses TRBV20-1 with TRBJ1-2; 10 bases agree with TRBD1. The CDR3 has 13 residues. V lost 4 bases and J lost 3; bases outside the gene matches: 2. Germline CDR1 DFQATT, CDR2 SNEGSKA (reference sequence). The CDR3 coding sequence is TGCAGTGCTACCGGGACAGGGGACTATGGCTACACCTTC. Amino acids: CSATGTGDYGYTF.

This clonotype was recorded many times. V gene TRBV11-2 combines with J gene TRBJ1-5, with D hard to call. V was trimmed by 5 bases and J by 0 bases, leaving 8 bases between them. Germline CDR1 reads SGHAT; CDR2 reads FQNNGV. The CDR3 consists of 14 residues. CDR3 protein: CASSVSDSNQPQHF. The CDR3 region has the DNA TGTGCCAGCAGCGTCAGCGATAGCAATCAGCCCCAGCATTTT.

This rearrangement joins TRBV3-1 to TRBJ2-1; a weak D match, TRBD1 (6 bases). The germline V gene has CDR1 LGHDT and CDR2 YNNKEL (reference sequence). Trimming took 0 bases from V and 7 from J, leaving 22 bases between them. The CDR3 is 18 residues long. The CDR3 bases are TGTGCCAGCAGCCAAGACGTGTTAAGGCTAGGGGGAGCAAATGAGCAGTTCTTC. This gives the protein CASSQDVLRLGGANEQFF.

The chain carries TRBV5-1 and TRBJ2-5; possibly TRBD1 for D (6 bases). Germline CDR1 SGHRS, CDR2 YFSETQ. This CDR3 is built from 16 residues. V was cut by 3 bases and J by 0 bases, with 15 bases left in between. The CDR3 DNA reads TGCGCCAGCAGCTGGGGGACACCGTCGTACCAAGAGACCCAGTACTTC. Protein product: CASSWGTPSYQETQYF.

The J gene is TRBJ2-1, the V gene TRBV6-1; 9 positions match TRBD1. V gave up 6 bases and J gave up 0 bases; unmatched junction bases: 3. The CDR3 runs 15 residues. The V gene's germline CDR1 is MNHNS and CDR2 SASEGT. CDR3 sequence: CASRVQGASYNEQFF. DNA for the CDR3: TGTGCCAGCAGGGTACAGGGGGCCTCCTACAATGAGCAGTTCTTC.

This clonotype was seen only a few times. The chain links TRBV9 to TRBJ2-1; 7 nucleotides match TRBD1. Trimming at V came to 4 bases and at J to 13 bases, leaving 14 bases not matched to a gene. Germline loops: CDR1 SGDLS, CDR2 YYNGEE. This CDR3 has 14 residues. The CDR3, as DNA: TGTGCCAGCAGCCTATCAGACAGGGATGGAGGTCAGTTCTTC. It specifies CASSLSDRDGGQFF.

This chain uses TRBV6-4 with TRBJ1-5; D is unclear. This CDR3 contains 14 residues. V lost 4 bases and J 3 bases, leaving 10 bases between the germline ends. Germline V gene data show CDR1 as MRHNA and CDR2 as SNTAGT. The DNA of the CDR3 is TGTGCCAGCAGTGCCCGGGCAGACAATCAGCCCCAGCATTTT. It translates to CASSARADNQPQHF.

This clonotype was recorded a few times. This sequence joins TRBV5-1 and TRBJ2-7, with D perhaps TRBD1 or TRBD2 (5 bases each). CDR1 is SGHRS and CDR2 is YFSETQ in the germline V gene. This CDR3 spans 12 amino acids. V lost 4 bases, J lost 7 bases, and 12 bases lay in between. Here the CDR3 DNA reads TGCGCCAGCAGCACCGGGACGCCTGAGCAGTACTTC. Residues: CASSTGTPEQYF. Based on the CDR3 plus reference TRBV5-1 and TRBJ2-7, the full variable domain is KAGVTQTPRYLIKTRGQQVTLSCSPISGHRSVSWYQQTPGQGLQFLFEYFSETQRNKGNFPGRFSGRQFSNSRSEMNVSTLELGDSALYLCASSTGTPEQYFGPGTRLTVT.

CDR3 region: CASSLGDYSEKLFF. DNA of the CDR3: TGCGCCAGCAGCTTGGGCGACTATAGTGAAAAACTGTTTTTT. The chain joins TRBV5-1 to TRBJ1-4; D is uncertain. Trimming cost V 0 bases and J 7 bases, with 10 bases left between them. In germline, CDR1 is SGHRS, CDR2 YFSETQ. This CDR3 has 14 amino acids.

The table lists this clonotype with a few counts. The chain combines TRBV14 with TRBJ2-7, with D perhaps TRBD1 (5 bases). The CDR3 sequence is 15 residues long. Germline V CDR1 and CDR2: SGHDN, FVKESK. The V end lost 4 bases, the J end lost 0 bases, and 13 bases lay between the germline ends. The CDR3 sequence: CASSPLGRASYEQYF. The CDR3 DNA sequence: TGTGCCAGCAGCCCCCTTGGCAGGGCCTCCTACGAGCAGTACTTC.

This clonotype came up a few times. CDR3: CASTLIPPGQGITGELFF. CDR3 sequence (DNA): TGTGCCAGCACCCTTATACCGCCGGGACAGGGAATCACCGGGGAGCTGTTTTTT. The rearrangement links TRBV28 to TRBJ2-2, with 9 bases fitting TRBD1. The CDR3 has 18 residues. V lost 7 bases, J lost 4 bases, and 16 bases stayed unmatched. The germline gives CDR1 MDHEN, CDR2 SYDVKM.

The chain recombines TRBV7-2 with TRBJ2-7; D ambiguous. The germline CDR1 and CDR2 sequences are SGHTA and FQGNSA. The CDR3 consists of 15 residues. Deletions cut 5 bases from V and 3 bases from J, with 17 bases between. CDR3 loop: CASSPEFSNLYEQYF. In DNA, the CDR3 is TGTGCCAGCAGCCCCGAGTTCAGCAACCTCTACGAGCAGTACTTC.

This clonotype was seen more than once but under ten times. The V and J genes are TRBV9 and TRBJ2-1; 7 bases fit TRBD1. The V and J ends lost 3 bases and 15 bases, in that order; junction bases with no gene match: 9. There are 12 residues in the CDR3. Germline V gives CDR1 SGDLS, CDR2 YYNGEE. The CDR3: CASSAISGGRFF. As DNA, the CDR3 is TGTGCCAGCAGCGCAATTTCAGGGGGTCGGTTCTTC.

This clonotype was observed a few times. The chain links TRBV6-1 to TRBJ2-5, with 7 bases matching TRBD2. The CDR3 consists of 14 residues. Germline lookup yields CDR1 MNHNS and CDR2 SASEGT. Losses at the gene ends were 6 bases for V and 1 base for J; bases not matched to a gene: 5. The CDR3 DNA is TGTGCCAGCAGCGTGGGGGGGGGCCAAGAGACCCAGTACTTC. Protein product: CASSVGGGQETQYF.

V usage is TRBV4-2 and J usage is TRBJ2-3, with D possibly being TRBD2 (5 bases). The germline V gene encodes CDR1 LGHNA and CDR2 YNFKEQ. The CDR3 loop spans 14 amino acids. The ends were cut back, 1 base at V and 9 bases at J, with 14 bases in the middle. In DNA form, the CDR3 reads TGTGCCAGCAGCCAAGCAGCATCGGCGGGCACGCAGTATTTT. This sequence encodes CASSQAASAGTQYF.